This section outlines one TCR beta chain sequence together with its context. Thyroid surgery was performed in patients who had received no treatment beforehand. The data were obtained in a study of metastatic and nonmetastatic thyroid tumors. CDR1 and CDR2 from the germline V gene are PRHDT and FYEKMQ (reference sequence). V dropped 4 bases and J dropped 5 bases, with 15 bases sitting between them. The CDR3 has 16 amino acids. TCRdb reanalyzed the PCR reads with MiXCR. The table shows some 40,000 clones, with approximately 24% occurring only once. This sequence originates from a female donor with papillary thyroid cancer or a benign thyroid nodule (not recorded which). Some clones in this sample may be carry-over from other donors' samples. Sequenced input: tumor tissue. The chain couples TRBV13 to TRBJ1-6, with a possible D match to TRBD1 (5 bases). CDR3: CASSSLMRGNNSPLHF. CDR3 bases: TGTGCCAGCAGCTCCCTGATGCGGGGGAATAATTCACCCCTCCACTTT.